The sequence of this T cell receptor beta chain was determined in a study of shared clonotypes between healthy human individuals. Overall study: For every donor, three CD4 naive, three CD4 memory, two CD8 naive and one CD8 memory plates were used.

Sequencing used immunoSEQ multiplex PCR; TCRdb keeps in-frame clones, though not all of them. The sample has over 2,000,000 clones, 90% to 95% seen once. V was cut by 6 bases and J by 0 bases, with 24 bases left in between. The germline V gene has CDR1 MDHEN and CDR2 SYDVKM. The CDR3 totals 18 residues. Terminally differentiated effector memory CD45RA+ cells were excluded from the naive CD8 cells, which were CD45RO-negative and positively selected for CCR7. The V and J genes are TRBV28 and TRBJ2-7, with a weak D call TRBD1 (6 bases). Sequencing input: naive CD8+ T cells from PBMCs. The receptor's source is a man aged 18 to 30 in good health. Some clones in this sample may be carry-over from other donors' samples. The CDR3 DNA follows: TGTGCCAGCAGCCAACTACTTATCCGGGACATTAACTCCTACGAGCAGTACTTC. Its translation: CASSQLLIRDINSYEQYF.